This T cell receptor (beta chain) comes out of a study of T-cell reconstitution after alpha-beta-depleted transplantation in children. Study-level results: It was newly produced T cells that mostly accounted for T-cell counts and diversity one year after transplant. Several hundred rapidly expanded clones from non-depleted graft cells reportedly supplied alpha-beta T cells about two months post-transplant. Diversity of TCRbeta at day 60 was high in some patients, arising from surviving recipient T cells and thymic progenitors.

This clonotype was counted ten times or more. Its matching antigen is unknown. The CDR3 extends over 13 amino acids. The ends were cut back, 1 base at V and 3 bases at J, with 7 bases in the middle. Using unique molecular identifiers, the investigators prepared the TCRbeta library. TCRdb reanalysed the PCR reads using MiXCR and keeps one entry per CDR3 protein. The data contain 700,000 to 850,000 distinct CDR3 sequences, roughly 15% of them singletons. This clonotype was obtained from a male patient aged 10-17 years who had a stem cell transplant for acute lymphoblastic leukemia, so the T cells may come from the graft donor. The V call is TRBV12-3 or TRBV12-4, the J call TRBJ2-7; D remains unclear. Source: PBMCs, mostly from graft donor cells, taken 360 days after TCRalphabeta/CD19-depleted stem cell transplant. In DNA form, the CDR3 reads TGTGCCAGCAGTTTAGGGGCAGTCTACGAGCAGTACTTC. As protein: CASSLGAVYEQYF.